One sample yielded the 25 T cell receptor beta chains listed below, sequenced in a study of post-analysis software for immune sequencing data. Regarding the study as a whole: With TRBV5-6, TRBV5-1 and TRBV20-1 included, about five TRBV segments were more frequent in patients than in controls.

No antigens are known for them. TCR beta cDNA libraries had unique molecular identifiers. MiXCR, run by TCRdb on the PCR reads, gives a single entry per CDR3 protein. Found here are about 460,000 distinct CDR3 sequences, under 55% of them singletons; the top ten hold around 10%. Sequenced material: blood. The source is a girl aged 5 to 17 with multiple sclerosis.

In its sample, this clonotype was seen a few times. The chain has TRBV6-1 and TRBJ2-1; TRBD2 aligns across 12 bases. This CDR3 has 17 amino acids. The trim removed 6 bases at V and 6 bases at J, leaving 12 bases unmatched. Germline V gene sequence: CDR1 MNHNS, CDR2 SASEGT. CDR3 in DNA: TGTGCCAGCAGGTTGAAGCTCCTAGCGGGAGGGTCCAATGAGCAGTTCTTC. Its translation: CASRLKLLAGGSNEQFF.

CDR3 DNA sequence: TGTGCCAGCAGCCAAGATCTGAATAATGAGCAGTACTTC. Protein: CASSQDLNNEQYF. The genes are TRBV3-1 and TRBJ2-5; D is unresolved. The germline CDR1 and CDR2 sequences are LGHDT and YNNKEL (reference sequence). The V end lost 0 bases, the J end lost 11 bases, and 13 bases lay between the germline ends. The CDR3 has 13 amino acids.

CDR3 sequence (DNA): TGTGCCAGCAGCTTAGGCGGGACTAACCACTACAATGAGCAGTTCTTC. Translated: CASSLGGTNHYNEQFF. The rearrangement joins TRBV7-2 to TRBJ2-1; 7 bases line up with TRBD2. V was clipped by 1 base and J by 3 bases; unmatched bases: 6. Germline V CDR1 and CDR2: SGHTA, FQGNSA. This CDR3 is built from 16 residues.

V usage is TRBV29-1 and J usage is TRBJ2-1; D might be TRBD2 (7 bases). V shed 1 base and J shed 2 bases, with 24 bases lying between them. The CDR3 runs 19 residues. Germline loops: CDR1 SQVTM, CDR2 ANQGSEA. The CDR3 region is CSVEGRGAGAARTYNEQFF. For the CDR3, the DNA is TGCAGCGTTGAAGGGAGGGGGGCGGGAGCGGCAAGGACCTACAATGAGCAGTTCTTC.

The chain is built from TRBV3-1 and TRBJ2-1; 8 bases agree with TRBD2. The CDR3 runs to 16 residues. The V gene end was trimmed by 4 bases and the J gene end by 6 bases; junction bases not matched to a gene: 11. CDR1 LGHDT and CDR2 YNNKEL come from the germline V gene (reference sequence). This CDR3 is CASSLDFSGSGNEQFF. In DNA form, the CDR3 reads TGTGCCAGCAGCCTGGATTTCAGCGGGAGTGGCAATGAGCAGTTCTTC.

The rearrangement uses TRBV27 and TRBJ1-5; no definite D call. Germline V gene lookup returns CDR1 MNHEY and CDR2 SMNVEV (reference sequence). The CDR3 loop spans 16 amino acids. V gave up 6 bases and J gave up 0 bases, with 15 bases separating them. The CDR3 DNA follows: TGTGCCAGCAGCCCCACCGACGGCTATAGCAATCAGCCCCAGCATTTT. Residues: CASSPTDGYSNQPQHF.

The J gene is TRBJ1-2, the V gene TRBV11-2, with 8 bases aligning to TRBD1. Germline V CDR1 and CDR2: SGHAT, FQNNGV. The CDR3 length is 15 residues. The trim removed 5 bases at V and 4 bases at J, leaving 9 bases unmatched. The CDR3 coding sequence is TGTGCCAGCAGCCTTGACAGGGGAGACGGCTATGGCTACACCTTC. This translates into CASSLDRGDGYGYTF. Full variable domain (outside the CDR3, taken from reference TRBV11-2 and TRBJ1-2): EAGVAQSPRYKIIEKRQSVAFWCNPISGHATLYWYQQILGQGPKLLIQFQNNGVVDDSQLPKDRFSAERLKGVDSTLKIQPAKLEDSAVYLCASSLDRGDGYGYTFGSGTRLTVV.

The V gene is TRBV20-1, the J gene TRBJ2-5; D not certain. The V gene's germline CDR1 is DFQATT and CDR2 SNEGSKA (reference sequence). V lost 0 bases to trimming and J lost 5 bases, with 10 bases between them. The CDR3 extends over 13 amino acids. The CDR3 spells CSARDPRRETQYF. The DNA of the CDR3 is TGCAGTGCTAGAGATCCGCGGCGGGAGACCCAGTACTTC.

The chain has TRBV4-1 and TRBJ1-2, with 10 bases that match TRBD1. This CDR3 is built from 17 residues. Germline assignment: CDR1 MGHRA and CDR2 YSYEKL. V lost 3 bases to trimming and J lost 2 bases; unmatched junction nucleotides: 9. CDR3 loop: CASSHPGTGEGNYGYTF. The CDR3 DNA reads as TGCGCCAGCAGCCATCCCGGGACAGGGGAAGGCAACTATGGCTACACCTTC.

A remark on this clonotype: The junction departs from the called germline gene at one end, perhaps through a read error. The chain links TRBV6-5 to TRBJ2-3, with unresolved D. This CDR3 contains 16 residues. Looked up from germline, CDR1 is MNHEY and CDR2 is SVGAGI. This chain's CDR3 is CASSPDKRIPTDTKYF. CDR3 in DNA: TGTGCCAGCAGCCCCGACAAGCGAATACCCACAGATACGAAGTATTTT.

The V and J genes are TRBV7-8 and TRBJ1-2, with 11 bases matching TRBD1. CDR3 size: 15 residues. Germline V gene sequence: CDR1 SGHVS, CDR2 FQNEAQ. With V trimmed by 4 bases and J by 3 bases, 4 bases remained unmatched. The CDR3 reads CASSSRTGGHYGYTF. CDR3 bases: TGTGCCAGCAGCTCCCGGACAGGGGGCCACTATGGCTACACCTTC.

The chain joins TRBV5-5 to TRBJ2-1; no definite D call. From germline, CDR1 is SGHKS and CDR2 YYEKEE (reference sequence). V lost 4 bases and J lost 9, with 14 bases in between. The CDR3 consists of 13 residues. The CDR3: CASSLRLDGEQFF. The DNA for the CDR3 is TGTGCCAGCAGCCTAAGACTGGATGGTGAGCAGTTCTTC.

The chain links TRBV4-2 to TRBJ1-2, with D tentatively TRBD1 (5 bases). Trimming pared 1 base from V and 7 bases from J, leaving 13 bases between. The CDR3 totals 14 residues. Germline V gene sequence: CDR1 LGHNA, CDR2 YNFKEQ. CDR3 loop: CASSQATGFPGYTF. The CDR3 nucleotides are TGTGCCAGCAGCCAAGCTACAGGTTTTCCTGGCTACACCTTC.

The V gene is TRBV6-2 or TRBV6-3, the J gene TRBJ2-7; 8 bases map to TRBD2. V lost 2 bases and J lost 5; bases outside the gene matches: 11. The CDR3 is 16 amino acids. Germline V gene sequence: CDR1 MNHEY, CDR2 SVGEGT. The CDR3 protein is CASSYALSSGWNEQYF. CDR3 coding DNA: TGTGCCAGCAGTTACGCCCTGTCTAGCGGGTGGAACGAGCAGTACTTC.

V gene TRBV7-9 combines with J gene TRBJ1-2; D unclear. Germline V gives CDR1 SEHNR, CDR2 FQNEAQ (reference sequence). V dropped 3 bases and J dropped 3 bases, with 11 bases sitting between them. The length of the CDR3 is 14 residues. In DNA form, the CDR3 reads TGTGCCAGCAGCTTCACAGCGGCGGACTATGGCTACACCTTC. Translation: CASSFTAADYGYTF.

This clonotype was recorded a few times. The J gene is TRBJ2-7, the V gene TRBV3-1; D gene ambiguous. Per germline, CDR1 LGHDT and CDR2 YNNKEL (reference sequence). The CDR3 is made up of 15 amino acids. The V end was cut by 0 bases, the J end by 0 bases, with 9 bases between. CDR3 DNA: TGTGCCAGCAGCCAAGAACAGTCCGTCTCCTACGAGCAGTACTTC. The encoded protein is CASSQEQSVSYEQYF.

This clonotype was counted a few times. V gene TRBV9 combines with J gene TRBJ2-1, with TRBD2 identical over 11 bases. Matching the DNA end better, TRBJ2-7 makes the J call doubtful. This CDR3 is 17 amino acids long. Germline V lookup: CDR1 SGDLS, CDR2 YYNGEE. CDR3 region: CASSVGLAGSSYNEQYF. The CDR3 DNA reads as TGTGCCAGCAGCGTAGGACTAGCGGGAAGCTCCTACAATGAGCAGTACTTC.

This clonotype was detected only a few times. This chain uses TRBV6-5 with TRBJ2-7; 9 bases match TRBD2. The CDR3 sequence is 15 residues long. With 2 bases clipped from V and 4 bases from J, the junction kept 6 bases outside the gene matches. Germline values: CDR1 MNHEY, CDR2 SVGAGI. The CDR3 region is CASSYRRSGGYEQYF. The CDR3 DNA follows: TGTGCCAGCAGTTACCGTCGGAGCGGGGGGTACGAGCAGTACTTC.

This clonotype came up a few times. An end of the junction differs from the germline gene, which may be a read error. This rearrangement joins TRBV7-2 to TRBJ2-7; a possible D gene is TRBD1 (6 bases). Germline V gene data show CDR1 as SGHTA and CDR2 as FQGNSA. The CDR3 extends over 13 amino acids. This chain's CDR3 is CASNLVQGHEQYF. The CDR3, as DNA: TGTGCCAGCAACTTAGTGCAGGGGCACGAGCAGTACTTC.

This rearrangement joins TRBV18 to TRBJ1-1, with D perhaps TRBD1 (5 bases). V lost 6 bases to trimming and J lost 5 bases, with 13 bases between them. The V gene's germline CDR1 is KGHSH and CDR2 LQKENI. This CDR3 has 13 amino acids. DNA of the CDR3: TGTGCCAGCTCCATTGGGGGTGGAACTGAAGCTTTCTTT. This gives the protein CASSIGGGTEAFF.

This sequence joins TRBV7-9 and TRBJ2-1, with TRBD2 matching 13 bases. J lost 6 bases, V lost 5 bases, and 10 bases had no gene match. This CDR3 comprises 17 residues. Germline lookup yields CDR1 SEHNR and CDR2 FQNEAQ (reference sequence). CDR3 residues: CASSHLIRTSGGNEQFF. The CDR3 region has the DNA TGTGCCAGCAGCCACTTAATAAGGACTAGCGGGGGCAATGAGCAGTTCTTC.

This clonotype has a count of ten or more. CDR3 bases: TGCAGCGTAACGGCCGGCTCCTACGAGCAGTACTTC. It specifies CSVTAGSYEQYF. The chain carries TRBV29-1 and TRBJ2-7; unclear D gene. Germline values: CDR1 SQVTM, CDR2 ANQGSEA. The V end was cut by 6 bases, the J end by 0 bases, with 9 bases between. This CDR3 comprises 12 residues.

The V call is TRBV20-1, the J call TRBJ1-5; TRBD1 matches 8 bases. The V gene's germline CDR1 is DFQATT and CDR2 SNEGSKA (reference sequence). V was clipped by 3 bases and J by 8 bases; unmatched bases: 6. The CDR3 is made up of 13 amino acids. The CDR3 nucleotides are TGCAGTGCTAGTCGGACAGGGAAAGAGCCCCAGCATTTT. Encoded protein: CSASRTGKEPQHF.

The CDR3, as DNA: TGCGCCAGCAGGCCGACACAGGGGTCTGTCTATGGCTACACCTTC. Translation gives CASRPTQGSVYGYTF. V gene TRBV5-1 combines with J gene TRBJ1-2; TRBD1 matches at 7 bases. The germline V gene encodes CDR1 SGHRS and CDR2 YFSETQ. This CDR3 region has 15 residues. V lost 5 bases, J lost 4 bases, and 11 bases stayed unmatched.

The chain uses TRBV4-2 and TRBJ2-5, with TRBD2 matching 8 bases. Near its end, the DNA agrees better with TRBJ2-7, so the J call may be wrong. Germline-derived CDR1 and CDR2 are LGHNA and YNFKEQ. There are 16 residues in the CDR3. The CDR3 spells CASSQVGGRTDYEQYF. In DNA, the CDR3 is TGTGCCAGCAGCCAAGTTGGCGGGAGGACCGACTACGAGCAGTACTTC.